These 18 T cell receptor beta chains came from one sample sequenced in a study of radiotherapy plus CTLA-4 blockade in lung cancer. Assay: immunoSEQ multiplex PCR; the TCRdb copy retains only in-frame clones and omits some. The data show about 97,000 clones, approximately 72% seen once. The specimen was peripheral blood, collected from a patient treated with radiotherapy plus ipilimumab. The source of these receptors is a human donor with non-small cell lung cancer who had a partial response to radiotherapy plus ipilimumab. Some clones in this sample may be carry-over from other donors' samples.

V usage is TRBV4-2 and J usage is TRBJ1-4, with D possibly matching TRBD1 (6 bases). Per the germline V gene, CDR1 is LGHNA and CDR2 is YNFKEQ. The CDR3 is made up of 15 amino acids. Trimming took off 4 bases at V and 8 bases at J, with 17 bases between the two ends. The DNA for the CDR3 is TGTGCCAGCAGCCGCCAGGGGCAATTTAGCGAAAAACTGTTTTTT. Translated: CASSRQGQFSEKLFF.

The CDR3 coding sequence is TGCGCCAGCAGCCAGGACTTAACGAGCTCCTACAATGAGCAGTTCTTC. Protein sequence: CASSQDLTSSYNEQFF. This rearrangement joins TRBV5-1 to TRBJ2-1; D is possibly TRBD2 (5 bases). V lost 4 bases and J lost 0, with 14 bases in between. The CDR3 contains 16 residues. Germline-derived CDR1 and CDR2 are SGHRS and YFSETQ.

The gene calls are TRBV2 and TRBJ2-4; perhaps TRBD2 as D (6 bases). Looked up from germline, CDR1 is SNHLY and CDR2 is FYNNEI. The CDR3 length is 14 residues. Trimming cost V 7 bases and J 12 bases, with 22 bases left between them. DNA of the CDR3: TGTGCCAGCATGGCAGGCGCCTCCGGAGGGGATCAGTACTTC. It specifies CASMAGASGGDQYF.

The CDR3, as DNA: TGTGCCAGTAGTATAGTACAGGGTCTCTCCCTGAGCACTGAAGCTTTCTTT. Residues: CASSIVQGLSLSTEAFF. The chain links TRBV19 to TRBJ1-1; maybe TRBD1 (6 bases). Germline CDR1 and CDR2: LNHDA and SQIVND (reference sequence). Trimming cost V 1 base and J 4 bases, with 19 bases left between them. This CDR3 spans 17 amino acids.

The genes are TRBV11-1 and TRBJ2-7; D gene unclear. Trimming stripped 10 bases from V and 3 bases from J, with 25 bases between. CDR1 and CDR2 (germline): SGHAT, FQDESV (reference sequence). This CDR3 has 16 residues. DNA of the CDR3: TGTGCCACCAGGCCTAGTCGGTCGTCGAACATCTACGAGCAGTACTTC. Encoded protein: CATRPSRSSNIYEQYF.

The chain couples TRBV11-2 to TRBJ2-5; 7 nucleotides align to TRBD2. This CDR3 region has 15 residues. Per germline, CDR1 SGHAT and CDR2 FQNNGV. J gave up 5 bases and V 1 base, and 7 bases lay outside the gene matches. The CDR3 reads CASSLAAGVVETQYF. CDR3 nucleotides: TGTGCCAGCAGCTTAGCGGCGGGGGTAGTGGAGACCCAGTACTTC.

V usage is TRBV5-1 and J usage is TRBJ2-2; D uncertain. The CDR3 covers 14 residues. The V gene lost 4 bases and the J gene lost 12 bases, with 19 bases spanning the gap. Per the germline V gene, CDR1 is SGHRS and CDR2 is YFSETQ. In DNA form, the CDR3 reads TGCGCCAGCAGCGGCCGACAATCAAGAGCCCAGCTGTTTTTT. Translating gives CASSGRQSRAQLFF.

This chain connects TRBV5-4 to TRBJ2-2; 8 bases agree with TRBD2. V dropped 1 base and J dropped 3; count of bases not matched to a gene: 5. The CDR3 has 16 amino acids. Looked up from germline, CDR1 is SGHNT and CDR2 is YYREEE (reference sequence). The CDR3 nucleotides are TGTGCCAGCAGCTTGAGGGCGGGGGGATACACCGGGGAGCTGTTTTTT. Its protein product is CASSLRAGGYTGELFF.

CDR3 sequence (DNA): TGTGCCAGCAGCCCGAAGCCCGCTAGACCGGCGAACACCGGGGAGCTGTTTTTT. It yields the protein CASSPKPARPANTGELFF. The chain couples TRBV7-8 to TRBJ2-2, with D uncertain. This CDR3 spans 18 amino acids. V lost 5 bases and J lost 0, with 19 bases in between. Germline loops: CDR1 SGHVS, CDR2 FQNEAQ. Supplemented by reference TRBV7-8 and TRBJ2-2, the full variable domain reads GAGVSQSPRYKVAKRGQDVALRCDPISGHVSLFWYQQALGQGPEFLTYFQNEAQLDKSGLPSDRFFAERPEGSVSTLKIQRTQQEDSAVYLCASSPKPARPANTGELFFGEGSRLTVL.

The chain employs TRBV5-4 and TRBJ2-3; D unresolved. CDR1 is SGHNT, CDR2 YYREEE, per germline (reference sequence). V gave up 5 bases and J gave up 0 bases, with 13 bases separating them. This CDR3 region has 15 residues. In DNA form, the CDR3 reads TGTGCCAGCAGGGTACAGAGCCTGAGCACAGATACGCAGTATTTT. Translated, it gives CASRVQSLSTDTQYF.

V is TRBV19 and J is TRBJ2-7; a weak D match, TRBD2 (6 bases). V lost 7 bases, J lost 6 bases, and 10 bases lay in between. CDR1 is LNHDA, CDR2 SQIVND, per germline (reference sequence). CDR3 size: 11 residues. The CDR3 region is CASIGAGEQYF. The DNA of the CDR3 is TGTGCCAGTATCGGAGCGGGCGAGCAGTACTTC.

Concerning this clone: The same CDR3 also results from other DNA sequences found in this sample. CDR3 coding DNA: TGTGCCAGCAGCCTGACAGGGGGCGCATCTGGGGCCAACGTCCTGACTTTC. Protein sequence: CASSLTGGASGANVLTF. The V and J genes are TRBV7-2 and TRBJ2-6; 10 bases are a match to TRBD1. Germline V lookup: CDR1 SGHTA, CDR2 FQGNSA. There are 17 residues in the CDR3. V gave up 5 bases and J gave up 1 base; unmatched junction bases: 5.

Concerning this clone itself: Other DNA variants within this sample encode the same CDR3. The chain employs TRBV6-1 and TRBJ1-5; D is perhaps TRBD1 (6 bases). The CDR3 runs 12 residues. Germline lookup yields CDR1 MNHNS and CDR2 SASEGT. V was cut by 11 bases and J by 7 bases, with 15 bases left in between. The CDR3 loop is CASSGGGQPQHF. The CDR3 coding sequence is TGTGCCTCCTCGGGGGGCGGCCAGCCCCAGCATTTT.

There are a few counts of this clone. The chain employs TRBV7-2 and TRBJ1-2; possible D gene TRBD1, 6 bases. The CDR3 loop spans 14 amino acids. In germline, CDR1 is SGHTA, CDR2 FQGNSA. With 2 bases removed from V and 7 bases from J, the gap between germline ends came to 14 bases. The CDR3: CASSLRRGRGGYTF. CDR3 DNA sequence: TGTGCCAGCAGCTTACGGCGGGGGCGCGGTGGCTACACCTTC.

The CDR3 sequence: CASSQDRQGLFF. The CDR3 nucleotides read TGCGCCAGCAGCCAAGATCGGCAGGGTTTGTTCTTC. The V and J genes are TRBV4-3 and TRBJ2-1, with D perhaps matching TRBD1 (5 bases). V was pared by 0 bases and J by 15 bases, with 12 bases between. Germline V gene data show CDR1 as LGHNA and CDR2 as YSLEER. CDR3 length equals 12 residues.

This clone has more than one count but fewer than ten. The chain's CDR3 is CASYSGYQETQYF. For the CDR3, the DNA is TGTGCCAGCTACTCCGGGTACCAAGAGACCCAGTACTTC. This chain links TRBV2 with TRBJ2-5, with no clear D. The V and J ends lost 8 bases and 0 bases respectively, with 10 bases between them. The length of the CDR3 is 13 residues. Per the germline V gene, CDR1 is SNHLY and CDR2 is FYNNEI.

This chain joins TRBV2 and TRBJ2-2; TRBD1 agrees at 9 bases. Per the germline V gene, CDR1 is SNHLY and CDR2 is FYNNEI. With 6 bases clipped from V and 6 bases from J, the junction kept 5 bases outside the gene matches. CDR3 size: 14 residues. The CDR3 region is CASRGQGQAGELFF. The CDR3 DNA reads as TGTGCCAGCAGGGGACAGGGTCAAGCCGGGGAGCTGTTTTTT. Supplemented by reference TRBV2 and TRBJ2-2, the full variable domain reads EPEVTQTPSHQVTQMGQEVILRCVPISNHLYFYWYRQILGQKVEFLVSFYNNEISEKSEIFDDQFSVERPDGSNFTLKIRSTKLEDSAMYFCASRGQGQAGELFFGEGSRLTVL.

The chain joins TRBV30 to TRBJ1-1, with D perhaps TRBD1 (6 bases). Looked up from germline, CDR1 is GTSNPN and CDR2 is SVGIG (reference sequence). Trimming stripped 1 base from V and 5 bases from J, with 11 bases between. The CDR3 totals 13 residues. For the CDR3, the DNA is TGTGCCTGGAGTGAACAGGGTTTAACTGAAGCTTTCTTT. Its protein product is CAWSEQGLTEAFF.